This TCR beta chain was profiled in a study of blood T cell repertoires in COVID-19. Study background: Acute-phase and convalescent COVID-19 samples originated in the United States, Italy and Spain.

In the authors' methods: Nucleated cell counts were estimated from reference gene primer amplification. This table comes from immunoSEQ multiplex PCR, and its TCRdb copy is limited to in-frame clones, with some not included. V, J and clone size were drawn from that table, and D and trimming were deduced from the DNA. The data hold more than 200,000 clones, with 80% to 85% observed a single time. With 0 bases clipped from V and 15 bases from J, the junction kept 14 bases outside the gene matches. CDR3 size: 14 residues. CDR1 SQVTM and CDR2 ANQGSEA come from the germline V gene. V usage is TRBV29-1 and J usage is TRBJ2-1, with 7 bases fitting TRBD2. The material sequenced was peripheral blood. This clonotype was obtained from a man aged 55 to 70 with acute or convalescent COVID-19. The CDR3 nucleotides are TGCAGCGTTGAAGAGAATGCGGGGATCTCGGGGGGGTTCTTC. Its translation is CSVEENAGISGGFF.